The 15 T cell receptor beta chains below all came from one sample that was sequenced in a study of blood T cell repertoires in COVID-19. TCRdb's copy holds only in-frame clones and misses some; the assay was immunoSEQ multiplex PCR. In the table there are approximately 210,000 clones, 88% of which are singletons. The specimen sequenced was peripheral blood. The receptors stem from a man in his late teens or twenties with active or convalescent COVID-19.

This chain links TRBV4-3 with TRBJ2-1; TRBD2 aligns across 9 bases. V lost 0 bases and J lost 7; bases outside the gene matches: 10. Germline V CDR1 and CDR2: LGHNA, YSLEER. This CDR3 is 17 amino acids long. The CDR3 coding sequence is TGCGCCAGCAGCCAAGACCCCCCGGCGGGAGGGAGGAATGAGCAGTTCTTC. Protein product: CASSQDPPAGGRNEQFF.

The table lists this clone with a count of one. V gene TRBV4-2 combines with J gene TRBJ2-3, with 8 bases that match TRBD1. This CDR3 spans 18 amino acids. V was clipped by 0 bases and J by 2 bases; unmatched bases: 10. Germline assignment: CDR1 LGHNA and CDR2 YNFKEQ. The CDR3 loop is CASSQEPQGQGFTDTQYF. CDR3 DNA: TGTGCCAGCAGCCAAGAGCCTCAAGGACAGGGATTCACAGATACGCAGTATTTT.

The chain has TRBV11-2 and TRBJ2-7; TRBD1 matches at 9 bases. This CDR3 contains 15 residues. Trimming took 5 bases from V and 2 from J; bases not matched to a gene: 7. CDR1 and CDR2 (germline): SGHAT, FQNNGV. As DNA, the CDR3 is TGTGCCAGCAGCCTGGACAGGGGTTTCACCTACGAGCAGTACTTC. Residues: CASSLDRGFTYEQYF.

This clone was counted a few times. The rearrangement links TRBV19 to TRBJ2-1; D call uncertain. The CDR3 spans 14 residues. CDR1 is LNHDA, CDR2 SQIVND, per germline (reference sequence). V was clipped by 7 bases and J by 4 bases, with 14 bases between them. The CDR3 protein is CASTVNLDYNEQFF. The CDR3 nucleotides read TGTGCCAGTACCGTAAACTTAGATTACAATGAGCAGTTCTTC.

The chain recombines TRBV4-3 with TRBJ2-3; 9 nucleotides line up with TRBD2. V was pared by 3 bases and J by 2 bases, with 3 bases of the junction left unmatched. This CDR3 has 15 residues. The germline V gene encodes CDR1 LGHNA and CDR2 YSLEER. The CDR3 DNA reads TGCGCCAGCAGCCACAGACTAGCGGACACAGATACGCAGTATTTT. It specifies CASSHRLADTDTQYF.

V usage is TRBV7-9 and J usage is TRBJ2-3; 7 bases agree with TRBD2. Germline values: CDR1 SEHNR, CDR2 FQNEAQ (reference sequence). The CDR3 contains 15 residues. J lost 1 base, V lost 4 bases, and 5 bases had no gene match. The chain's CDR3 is CASSSLGGGTDTQYF. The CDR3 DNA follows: TGTGCCAGCAGCTCGTTGGGGGGGGGCACAGATACGCAGTATTTT.

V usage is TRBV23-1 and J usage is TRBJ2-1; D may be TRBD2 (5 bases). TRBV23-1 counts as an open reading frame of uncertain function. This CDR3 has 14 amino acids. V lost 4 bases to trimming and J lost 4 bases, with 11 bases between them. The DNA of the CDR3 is TGCGCCAGCAGTCTCAGTAGGGAGTACAATGAGCAGTTCTTC. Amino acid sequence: CASSLSREYNEQFF.

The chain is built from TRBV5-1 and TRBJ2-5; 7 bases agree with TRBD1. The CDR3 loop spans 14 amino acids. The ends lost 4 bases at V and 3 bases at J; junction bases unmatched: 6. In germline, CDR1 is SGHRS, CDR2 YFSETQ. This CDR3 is CASSPGQPEETQYF. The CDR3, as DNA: TGCGCCAGCAGCCCGGGACAGCCCGAAGAGACCCAGTACTTC.

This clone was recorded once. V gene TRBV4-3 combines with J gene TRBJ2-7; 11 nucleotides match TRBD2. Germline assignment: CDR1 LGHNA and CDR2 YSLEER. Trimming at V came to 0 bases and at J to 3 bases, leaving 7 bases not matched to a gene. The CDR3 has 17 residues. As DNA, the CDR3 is TGCGCCAGCAGCCAAGAGGCCGGGACTAGCGGATACTACGAGCAGTACTTC. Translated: CASSQEAGTSGYYEQYF.

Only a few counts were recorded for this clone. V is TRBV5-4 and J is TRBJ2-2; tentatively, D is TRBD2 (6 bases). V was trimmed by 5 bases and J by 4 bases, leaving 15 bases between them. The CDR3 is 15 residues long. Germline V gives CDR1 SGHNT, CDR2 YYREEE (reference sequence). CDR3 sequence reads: CASRLGGASTGELFF. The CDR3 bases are TGTGCCAGCAGATTAGGAGGGGCGTCCACCGGGGAGCTGTTTTTT.

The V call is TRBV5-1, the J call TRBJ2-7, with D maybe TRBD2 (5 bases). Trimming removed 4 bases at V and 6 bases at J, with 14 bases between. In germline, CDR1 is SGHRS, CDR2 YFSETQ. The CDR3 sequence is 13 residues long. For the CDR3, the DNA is TGCGCCAGCAGCCCCTCCGTTGGAGGCGAGCAGTACTTC. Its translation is CASSPSVGGEQYF.

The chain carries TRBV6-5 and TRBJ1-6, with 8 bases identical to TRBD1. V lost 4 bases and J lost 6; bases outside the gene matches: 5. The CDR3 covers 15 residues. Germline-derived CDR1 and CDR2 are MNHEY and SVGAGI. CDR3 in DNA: TGTGCCAGCAGTTGGGACAGGTTGGGTAATTCACCCCTCCACTTT. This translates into CASSWDRLGNSPLHF.

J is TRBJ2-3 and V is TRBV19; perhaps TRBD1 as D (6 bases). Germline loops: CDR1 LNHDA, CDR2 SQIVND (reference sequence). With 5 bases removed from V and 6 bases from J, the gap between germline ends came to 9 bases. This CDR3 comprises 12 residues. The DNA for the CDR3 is TGTGCCAGTAGTCAGAGGGGGGATACGCAGTATTTT. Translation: CASSQRGDTQYF. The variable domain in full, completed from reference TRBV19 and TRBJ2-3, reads DGGITQSPKYLFRKEGQNVTLSCEQNLNHDAMYWYRQDPGQGLRLIYYSQIVNDFQKGDIAEGYSVSREKKESFPLTVTSAQKNPTAFYLCASSQRGDTQYFGPGTRLTVL.

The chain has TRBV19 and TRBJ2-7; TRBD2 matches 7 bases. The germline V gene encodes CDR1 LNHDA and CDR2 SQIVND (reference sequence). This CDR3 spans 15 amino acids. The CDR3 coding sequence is TGTGCTTCAGATGGCCGGCGCGGGAGCTCCTACGAGCAGTACTTC. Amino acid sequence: CASDGRRGSSYEQYF. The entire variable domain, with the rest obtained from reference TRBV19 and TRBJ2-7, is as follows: DGGITQSPKYLFRKEGQNVTLSCEQNLNHDAMYWYRQDPGQGLRLIYYSQIVNDFQKGDIAEGYSVSREKKESFPLTVTSAQKNPTAFYLCASDGRRGSSYEQYFGPGTRLTVT.

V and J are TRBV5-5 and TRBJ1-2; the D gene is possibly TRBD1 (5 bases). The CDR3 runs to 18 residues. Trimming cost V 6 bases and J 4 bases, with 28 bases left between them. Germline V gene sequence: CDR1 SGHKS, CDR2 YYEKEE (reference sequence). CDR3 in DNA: TGTGCCAGCACCCTTAGTCCCCCAGGGATCAAGTACGGCTATGGCTACACCTTC. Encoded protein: CASTLSPPGIKYGYGYTF.